A selection of T cell receptor beta chains follows, all from one sample in a study of response to subunit inactivated influenza vaccine. Each CDR3 protein is one row after TCRdb ran MiXCR on the RT-PCR reads. The repertoire holds about 170,000 distinct CDR3 sequences, with about 10% as singletons. The sequences come from CD8+ T cells sorted from PBMCs, collected around 25 months after vaccination. The receptors shown here come from a man between 50 and 75 years old who received an inactivated influenza vaccine. The CDR3 runs from the conserved cysteine through the conserved F or W. Fields, in order: D gene, V gene, J gene, clone size, CDR3 protein, CDR3 DNA. A D gene is named only where the DNA matches it firmly. Only some rows state a clone size, as once, few, many or a class for expanded clones.

D gene: .
V gene: TRBV15
J gene: TRBJ2-1
clone size: .
CDR3 protein: CATSPSRAPTYNEQFF
CDR3 DNA: TGTGCCACCAGCCCCTCCCGGGCGCCCACCTACAATGAGCAGTTCTTC

D gene: .
V gene: TRBV11-2
J gene: TRBJ1-4
clone size: few
CDR3 protein: CASSLVALTEGATNEKLFF
CDR3 DNA: TGTGCCAGCAGCTTAGTTGCTCTCACGGAAGGCGCAACTAATGAAAAACTGTTTTTT

D gene: .
V gene: TRBV7-2
J gene: TRBJ2-7
clone size: .
CDR3 protein: CASSPVRGSYEQYF
CDR3 DNA: TGTGCCAGCAGCCCCGTCAGGGGAAGCTACGAGCAGTACTTC

D gene: TRBD1
V gene: TRBV7-9
J gene: TRBJ1-2
clone size: .
CDR3 protein: CASSTGQGHNYGYTF
CDR3 DNA: TGTGCCAGCAGCACCGGACAGGGCCATAACTATGGCTACACCTTC

D gene: .
V gene: TRBV18
J gene: TRBJ2-2
clone size: .
CDR3 protein: CASSPYAGSNGELFF
CDR3 DNA: TGTGCCAGCTCACCCTACGCGGGGTCGAACGGGGAGCTGTTTTTT

D gene: .
V gene: TRBV7-7
J gene: TRBJ1-5
clone size: .
CDR3 protein: CASSLDVDSNQPQHF
CDR3 DNA: TGTGCCAGCAGCCTAGACGTGGATAGCAATCAGCCCCAGCATTTT

D gene: TRBD1
V gene: TRBV2
J gene: TRBJ2-1
clone size: .
CDR3 protein: CASSERQGAFYNEQFF
CDR3 DNA: TGTGCCAGCAGTGAAAGACAGGGGGCTTTTTACAATGAGCAGTTCTTC

D gene: .
V gene: TRBV9
J gene: TRBJ2-1
clone size: .
CDR3 protein: CASSTGQSSYNEQFF
CDR3 DNA: TGTGCCAGCTCAACTGGGCAGAGCTCCTACAATGAGCAGTTCTTC

D gene: TRBD2
V gene: TRBV11-2
J gene: TRBJ2-7
clone size: few
CDR3 protein: CASSLSGGSYEQYF
CDR3 DNA: TGTGCCAGCAGCCTTAGCGGGGGGTCCTACGAGCAGTACTTC

D gene: TRBD1
V gene: TRBV10-3
J gene: TRBJ1-4
clone size: few
CDR3 protein: CAISESRRRGNEKLFF
CDR3 DNA: TGTGCCATCAGTGAGTCCCGGCGCAGGGGGAATGAAAAACTGTTTTTT

D gene: .
V gene: TRBV10-1
J gene: TRBJ1-2
clone size: few
CDR3 protein: CASRYRDPNYGYTF
CDR3 DNA: TGCGCCAGCAGATACAGGGACCCTAACTATGGCTACACCTTC

D gene: .
V gene: TRBV7-6
J gene: TRBJ2-2
clone size: few
CDR3 protein: CASSPSTGSNTGELFF
CDR3 DNA: TGTGCCAGCAGCCCCTCGACAGGTTCGAACACCGGGGAGCTGTTTTTT

D gene: TRBD2
V gene: TRBV29-1
J gene: TRBJ2-7
clone size: many
CDR3 protein: CSVGASGPYEQYF
CDR3 DNA: TGCAGCGTTGGGGCTAGCGGTCCCTACGAGCAGTACTTC

D gene: .
V gene: TRBV9
J gene: TRBJ2-3
clone size: .
CDR3 protein: CASRATGILTDTQYF
CDR3 DNA: TGTGCCAGCAGAGCTACCGGGATCCTCACAGATACGCAGTATTTT

D gene: .
V gene: TRBV4-1
J gene: TRBJ1-2
clone size: many
CDR3 protein: CASSQAPGNYGYTF
CDR3 DNA: TGCGCCAGCAGCCAAGCTCCGGGAAACTATGGCTACACCTTC

D gene: .
V gene: TRBV5-6
J gene: TRBJ2-1
clone size: .
CDR3 protein: CASGGAAHEQFF
CDR3 DNA: TGTGCCAGCGGAGGGGCTGCCCATGAGCAGTTCTTC

D gene: TRBD1
V gene: TRBV5-1
J gene: TRBJ2-7
clone size: few
CDR3 protein: CASSLGDSTYEQYF
CDR3 DNA: TGCGCCAGCAGCTTGGGGGACAGTACCTACGAGCAGTACTTC

D gene: .
V gene: TRBV2
J gene: TRBJ1-1
clone size: .
CDR3 protein: CASSENAALNTEAFF
CDR3 DNA: TGTGCCAGCAGTGAAAACGCTGCGTTGAACACTGAAGCTTTCTTT

D gene: TRBD1
V gene: TRBV4-1
J gene: TRBJ1-1
clone size: .
CDR3 protein: CASSQGDPGGEAFF
CDR3 DNA: TGCGCCAGCAGCCAAGGGGACCCAGGGGGTGAAGCTTTCTTT

D gene: .
V gene: TRBV20-1
J gene: TRBJ1-1
clone size: .
CDR3 protein: CSATNPFSGGNTEAFF
CDR3 DNA: TGCAGTGCTACCAACCCCTTTTCCGGGGGGAACACTGAAGCTTTCTTT

D gene: .
V gene: TRBV5-4
J gene: TRBJ2-1
clone size: few
CDR3 protein: CASSSTHNEQFF
CDR3 DNA: TGTGCCAGCAGCTCGACCCACAATGAGCAGTTCTTC

D gene: .
V gene: TRBV6-2/TRBV6-3
J gene: TRBJ2-7
clone size: many
CDR3 protein: CASSFFRDEFEQYF
CDR3 DNA: TGTGCCAGCAGTTTCTTCCGGGACGAATTTGAGCAGTACTTC

D gene: .
V gene: TRBV28
J gene: TRBJ2-1
clone size: .
CDR3 protein: CASSLLVASYNEQFF
CDR3 DNA: TGTGCCAGCAGTCTACTAGTAGCCTCCTACAATGAGCAGTTCTTC

D gene: .
V gene: TRBV28
J gene: TRBJ2-7
clone size: .
CDR3 protein: CASSFYGSLSYEQYF
CDR3 DNA: TGTGCCAGCAGTTTCTACGGGAGTCTCTCCTACGAGCAGTACTTC

D gene: TRBD1
V gene: TRBV11-2
J gene: TRBJ2-5
clone size: few
CDR3 protein: CASSQGTATWETQYF
CDR3 DNA: TGTGCCAGCAGCCAAGGGACAGCGACATGGGAGACCCAGTACTTC

D gene: TRBD2
V gene: TRBV27
J gene: TRBJ2-1
clone size: many
CDR3 protein: CASSYIAGGDNNEQFF
CDR3 DNA: TGTGCCAGCAGTTATATCGCGGGGGGGGACAACAATGAGCAGTTCTTC

D gene: .
V gene: TRBV4-3
J gene: TRBJ1-1
clone size: few
CDR3 protein: CASSQERTDRTEAFF
CDR3 DNA: TGCGCCAGCAGCCAAGAAAGGACCGACCGGACTGAAGCTTTCTTT

D gene: TRBD1
V gene: TRBV28
J gene: TRBJ1-5
clone size: many
CDR3 protein: CASRADRYNQPQHF
CDR3 DNA: TGTGCCAGCAGGGCGGACAGGTATAATCAGCCCCAGCATTTT

D gene: .
V gene: TRBV27
J gene: TRBJ2-7
clone size: .
CDR3 protein: CASSHRDGLTYEQYF
CDR3 DNA: TGTGCCAGCAGTCACCGGGACGGACTTACCTACGAGCAGTACTTC

D gene: .
V gene: TRBV7-6
J gene: TRBJ2-3
clone size: few
CDR3 protein: CASSLYSTDTQYF
CDR3 DNA: TGTGCCAGCAGCTTGTATAGCACAGATACGCAGTATTTT

D gene: TRBD2
V gene: TRBV9
J gene: TRBJ2-7
clone size: .
CDR3 protein: CASSVGLAGYYEQYF
CDR3 DNA: TGTGCCAGCAGCGTAGGGCTAGCGGGTTACTACGAGCAGTACTTC

D gene: TRBD1
V gene: TRBV20-1
J gene: TRBJ2-7
clone size: few
CDR3 protein: CSGTGEALYEQYF
CDR3 DNA: TGCAGTGGTACAGGGGAAGCTCTCTACGAGCAGTACTTC

D gene: .
V gene: TRBV7-3
J gene: TRBJ1-1
clone size: many
CDR3 protein: CASSLTEGGTEAFF
CDR3 DNA: TGTGCCAGCAGCTTAACGGAGGGGGGCACTGAAGCTTTCTTT

D gene: TRBD2
V gene: TRBV12-3/TRBV12-4
J gene: TRBJ2-5
clone size: few
CDR3 protein: CASSSRELAVQETQYF
CDR3 DNA: TGTGCCAGCTCCTCCCGGGAACTAGCGGTCCAAGAGACCCAGTACTTC

D gene: .
V gene: TRBV9
J gene: TRBJ1-1
clone size: .
CDR3 protein: CASSYFSTEAFF
CDR3 DNA: TGTGCCAGCAGCTATTTTAGCACTGAAGCTTTCTTT

D gene: .
V gene: TRBV7-9
J gene: TRBJ2-3
clone size: few
CDR3 protein: CASSQTRATDTQYF
CDR3 DNA: TGTGCCAGCAGCCAAACGAGGGCCACAGATACGCAGTATTTT

D gene: .
V gene: TRBV12-3/TRBV12-4
J gene: TRBJ1-5
clone size: many
CDR3 protein: CASSSTIKGPQHF
CDR3 DNA: TGTGCCAGCAGCTCAACAATAAAGGGGCCCCAGCATTTT

D gene: TRBD2
V gene: TRBV7-2
J gene: TRBJ2-7
clone size: .
CDR3 protein: CASSYGLAFEQYF
CDR3 DNA: TGTGCCAGCAGCTACGGACTAGCTTTCGAGCAGTACTTC

D gene: .
V gene: TRBV29-1
J gene: TRBJ2-6
clone size: few
CDR3 protein: CGLQVSGANVLTF
CDR3 DNA: TGCGGCCTACAGGTCTCTGGGGCCAACGTCCTGACTTTC

D gene: TRBD2
V gene: TRBV20-1
J gene: TRBJ2-5
clone size: few
CDR3 protein: CSARDIGLAGEKVETQYF
CDR3 DNA: TGCAGTGCTAGAGATATAGGACTAGCGGGAGAGAAGGTGGAGACCCAGTACTTC

D gene: TRBD1
V gene: TRBV4-1
J gene: TRBJ1-1
clone size: .
CDR3 protein: CASSQDSPLDRVYTEAFF
CDR3 DNA: TGCGCCAGCAGCCAAGATTCCCCCCTTGACAGGGTCTACACTGAAGCTTTCTTT